This T cell receptor beta chain is from a study of CXCR3-negative and CXCR3-positive naive CD8 T cells. General observations from the study: Against CXCR3-negative naive cells, CXCR3-positive naive cells showed more hydrophobic TRB CDR3s. Fresh PBMCs were used in most assays, and CXCR3 expression partially decreased after cryopreservation.

Through 5' RACE with UMI labels, the TRB cDNA libraries were prepared. Reprocessing the 5' RACE reads, TCRdb reports a single entry for every CDR3 protein and omits DNA. The sample features around 140,000 distinct CDR3 sequences, with approximately 0.29% in its top ten. From germline, CDR1 is SGHRS and CDR2 YFSETQ. The CDR3 has 16 residues. As concerns this clonotype: Its antigen is undetermined.

Material: naive CXCR3- CD8+ T cells from blood. Sample subset: CD45RO-CCR7+CD27+CD95- naive CD8+ T cells lacking CXCR3 (TNR3-). The chain joins TRBV5-1 to TRBJ2-1; TCRdb reports TRBD2, a call that lacks DNA to check it against. The TCR originated in a human donor in good health. Some clones in this sample may be carry-over from other donors' samples. The CDR3 reads CASSLGLRGAYNEQFF.